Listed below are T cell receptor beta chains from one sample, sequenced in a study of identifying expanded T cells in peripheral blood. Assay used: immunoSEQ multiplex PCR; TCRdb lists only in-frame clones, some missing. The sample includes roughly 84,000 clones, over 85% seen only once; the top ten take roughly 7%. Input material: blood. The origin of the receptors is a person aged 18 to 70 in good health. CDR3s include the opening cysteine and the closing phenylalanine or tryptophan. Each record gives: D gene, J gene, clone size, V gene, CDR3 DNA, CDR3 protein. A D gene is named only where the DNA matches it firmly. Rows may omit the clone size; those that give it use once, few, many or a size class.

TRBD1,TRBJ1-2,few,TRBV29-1,TGCAGCGTTGAGGGACAGTCCTATGGCTACACCTTC,CSVEGQSYGYTF
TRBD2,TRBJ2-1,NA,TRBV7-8,TGTGCCAGCAGCTTCAGCGGGGGGGCCGTTGAGCAGTTCTTC,CASSFSGGAVEQFF
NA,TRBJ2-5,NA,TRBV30,TGTGCCTGGTCACACCATAGGGGGGAGACCCAGTACTTC,CAWSHHRGETQYF
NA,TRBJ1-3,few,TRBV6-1,TGTGCCAGCAGCGACGGAGCATCTGGAAACACCATATATTTT,CASSDGASGNTIYF
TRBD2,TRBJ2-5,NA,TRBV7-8,TGTGCCAGCAGCCTTGGGGGACTAGCGGCGCCGGGGACCCAGTACTTC,CASSLGGLAAPGTQYF
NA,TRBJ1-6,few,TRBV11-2,TGTGCCAGCAGCACGGGGGTGAATTCACCCCTCCACTTT,CASSTGVNSPLHF
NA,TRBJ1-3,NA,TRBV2,TGTGCCAGCAGGGAGGCGTTTTTTAACACCATATATTTT,CASREAFFNTIYF
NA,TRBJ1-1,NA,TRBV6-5,TGTGCCAGCAGTTACTCAGGGACCAAATTGAACACTGAAGCTTTCTTT,CASSYSGTKLNTEAFF
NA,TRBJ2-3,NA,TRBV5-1,TGCGCCAGCAGCTTGGCTGACTGGTTCACAGATACGCAGTATTTT,CASSLADWFTDTQYF
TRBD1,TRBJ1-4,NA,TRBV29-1,TGCAGCGTTGAAGGGACAGGGGGCTCTAGAAAACTGTTTTTT,CSVEGTGGSRKLFF
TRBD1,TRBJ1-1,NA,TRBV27,TGTGCCAGCAGTTCATCGACAGGGGGGGTGTATCAGGCTTTCTTT,CASSSSTGGVYQAFF
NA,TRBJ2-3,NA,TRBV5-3,TGTGCCAGAAGCTTGGACAAGGACTATTGGCGGGGTTGGAGAGATACGCAGTATTTT,CARSLDKDYWRGWRDTQYF
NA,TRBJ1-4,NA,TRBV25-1,TGTGCCAGCAGGGGGACGGTTATTGAAAAACTGTTTTTT,CASRGTVIEKLFF
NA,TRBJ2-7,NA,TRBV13,TGTGCCAGCAGCCGGGACGGACCTAAGGAGCAGTACTTC,CASSRDGPKEQYF
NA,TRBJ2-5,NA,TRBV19,TGTGCCAGTAGTATAGGTTACCAAGAGACCCAGTACTTC,CASSIGYQETQYF
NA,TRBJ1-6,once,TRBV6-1,TGTGCCAGCTCGGATAATCGAGCTCATTCACCCCTCCACTTT,CASSDNRAHSPLHF
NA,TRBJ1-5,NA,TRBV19,TGTGCCACTCTGGACAGCCCGGGGCTTGGTCAGCCCCAGCATTTT,CATLDSPGLGQPQHF
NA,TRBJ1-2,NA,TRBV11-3,TGTGCCAGCAGCTTAGATGGCAGGGGCGACTATGGCTACACCTTC,CASSLDGRGDYGYTF
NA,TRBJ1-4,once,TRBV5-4,TGTGCCAGCAGCCTGAATGAAAAACTGTTTTTT,CASSLNEKLFF
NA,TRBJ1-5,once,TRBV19,TGTGCCAGTCGCCGGGACGGGGGACAGCCCCAGCATTTT,CASRRDGGQPQHF
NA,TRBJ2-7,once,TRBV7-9,TGTGCCAGCAGCTTAATGGTAGGACCCGAGCAGTACTTC,CASSLMVGPEQYF
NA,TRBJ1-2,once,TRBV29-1,TGCAGCGTTGACAGGGATGGCTACACCTTC,CSVDRDGYTF
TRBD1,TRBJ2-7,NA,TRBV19,TGTGCCAGTAGTATGAAAATCAAGGACAGGATCAACGAGCAGTACTTC,CASSMKIKDRINEQYF
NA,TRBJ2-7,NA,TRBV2,TGTGCCAGCGAGCACTGGGGGTTTCGCGGGACGGGGGCCTACGAGCAGTACTTC,CASEHWGFRGTGAYEQYF
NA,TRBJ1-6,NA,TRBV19,TGTGCCAGTAGTATAGGGAGGACAAGGGGTTCACCCCTCCACTTT,CASSIGRTRGSPLHF
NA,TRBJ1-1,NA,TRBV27,TGTGCCAGCAGTTTAATTGGGGGTACTGAAGCTTTCTTT,CASSLIGGTEAFF
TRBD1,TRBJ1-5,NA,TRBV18,TGTGCCAGCTCACCGGGGACAGGTCGGAGTCAGCCCCAGCATTTT,CASSPGTGRSQPQHF
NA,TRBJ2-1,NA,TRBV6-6,TGTGCCAGCAGACCTCGGGTAGGAGGGAAAGAGCAGTTCTTC,CASRPRVGGKEQFF
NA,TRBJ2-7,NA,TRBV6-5,TGTGCCAGCAGTTACTCGATGGGGACGGGTTACGAGCAGTACTTC,CASSYSMGTGYEQYF
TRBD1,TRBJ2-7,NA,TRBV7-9,TGTGCCAGCAGCCCTACCGTTACAGGGGGCGGCTACGAGCAGTACTTC,CASSPTVTGGGYEQYF
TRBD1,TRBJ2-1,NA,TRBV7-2,TGTGCCAGCAGCTTAGTACAGGGGTACACCAATGAGCAGTTCTTC,CASSLVQGYTNEQFF
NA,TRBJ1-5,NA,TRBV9,TGTGCCAGCAGCGTAGGAGGGGGGGATGGGCAGCCCCAGCATTTT,CASSVGGGDGQPQHF
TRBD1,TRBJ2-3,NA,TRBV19,TGTGCCAGTAGTATTCCGGGACAGGGAACAGATACGCAGTATTTT,CASSIPGQGTDTQYF
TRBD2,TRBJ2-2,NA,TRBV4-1,TGCGCCAGCAGCCAAATCGGATTGACTAGCGGGAGAGGTACGAACACCGGGGAGCTGTTTTTT,CASSQIGLTSGRGTNTGELFF
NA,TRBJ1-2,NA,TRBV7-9,TGTGCCAGCAGCAAGACCCCTCAGGGTTTTCGGGCTAACTATGGCTACACCTTC,CASSKTPQGFRANYGYTF
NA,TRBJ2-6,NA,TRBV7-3,TGTGCCAGCAGCTTAAGTCGCGCGGGGTCTGGGGCCAACGTCCTGACTTTC,CASSLSRAGSGANVLTF
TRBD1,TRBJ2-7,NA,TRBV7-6,TGTGCCAGCAGCTTAGAAGCGGCAGGGGGCTACGAGCAGTACTTC,CASSLEAAGGYEQYF
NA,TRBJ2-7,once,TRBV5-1,TGCGCCAGCAGCCCCGGACAGAACTTTTACGAGCAGTACTTC,CASSPGQNFYEQYF
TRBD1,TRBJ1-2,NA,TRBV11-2,TGTGCCAGCAGCTTTCGACAGGGGATCGGCTACACCTTC,CASSFRQGIGYTF
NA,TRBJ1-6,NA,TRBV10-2,TGCGCCAGCAGATACAAAGAGGGTAATTCACCCCTCCACTTT,CASRYKEGNSPLHF
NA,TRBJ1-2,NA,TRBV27,TGTGCCAGCCCCGGTAGGATGTCGGGCTACACCTTC,CASPGRMSGYTF
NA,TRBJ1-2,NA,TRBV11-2,TGTGCCAGCAGCTCAGCCAAAGACAGGAAGTATGGCTACACCTTC,CASSSAKDRKYGYTF
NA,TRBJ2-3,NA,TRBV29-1,TGCAGCGTTCGGGGAAAGGTTGGGTCTAGCACAGATACGCAGTATTTT,CSVRGKVGSSTDTQYF
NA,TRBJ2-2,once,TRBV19,TGTGCCAGTAAAGCCACTAGCTTAAGCCCTGCGAACACCGGGGAGCTGTTTTTT,CASKATSLSPANTGELFF
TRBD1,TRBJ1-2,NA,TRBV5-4,TGTGCCAGCAGCGCAAAACAGACAGGGGCTAACTATGGCTACACCTTC,CASSAKQTGANYGYTF
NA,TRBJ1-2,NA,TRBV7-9,TGTGCCAGCAGCTTAGCGCTCGTTACGAAAGGCTACACCTTC,CASSLALVTKGYTF
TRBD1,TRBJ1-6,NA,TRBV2,TGTGCCAGCAGTGGCCAGGGGGCACCAAATTCACCCCTCCACTTT,CASSGQGAPNSPLHF
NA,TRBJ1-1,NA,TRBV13,TGTGCCAGCAGCTACCAGTCGGAGGGATTGAACACTGAAGCTTTCTTT,CASSYQSEGLNTEAFF
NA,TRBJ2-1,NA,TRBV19,TGTGCCAGTAGTATAGGGGCACCCCATCTGCCCTACAATGAGCAGTTCTTC,CASSIGAPHLPYNEQFF
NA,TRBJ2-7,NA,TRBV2,TGTGCCAGCAGTGAAGGGGGGGCCATATCCTACGAGCAGTACTTC,CASSEGGAISYEQYF
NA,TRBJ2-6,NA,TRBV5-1,TGCGCCAGCAGCCTGGAAGGGGTCGGGGCCAACGTCCTGACTTTC,CASSLEGVGANVLTF
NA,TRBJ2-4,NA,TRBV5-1,TGCGCCAGCAGCTTGGCAGGGGCCAAAAACATTCAGTACTTC,CASSLAGAKNIQYF
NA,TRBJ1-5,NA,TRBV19,TGTGCCAGTAGTATTTTGTCTGTGGGCAATCAGCCCCAGCATTTT,CASSILSVGNQPQHF